Only a few counts were recorded for the clone carrying this T cell receptor beta chain. As yet, its antigen is unknown. Germline CDR1 is MNHEY and CDR2 is SVGAGI. This CDR3 comprises 15 residues. Losses at the gene ends were 2 bases for V and 3 bases for J; bases not matched to a gene: 3. Assay: immunoSEQ multiplex PCR; the TCRdb copy retains only in-frame clones and omits some. This table has about 120,000 clones, approximately 95% appearing once. This specimen belongs to a study of graft-versus-host responses after intestinal transplantation. Findings of the study overall: GvH clone levels peaked in circulation, and this peak was associated with early post-transplant HvG declines.

The V gene is TRBV6-5, the J gene TRBJ1-4, with 7 bases matching TRBD1. The clonotype comes from a human donor who received an intestinal transplant. Source: unstimulated CD8+ T cells sorted from spleen or lymph node cells, taken before intestinal transplant. Here the CDR3 DNA reads TGTGCCAGCAGTTACAGGGGGCCGCCTAATGAAAAACTGTTTTTT. Translating gives CASSYRGPPNEKLFF.